The T cell receptor beta chain described here comes from a study of monozygotic twins with inflammatory bowel disease. The CDR3 sequence is 13 residues long. Looked up from germline, CDR1 is SGHRS and CDR2 is YFSETQ. Someone took a 2.5 ml blood sample from each of the donors. Each CDR3 protein gets one entry in TCRdb, which reprocessed the 5' RACE reads and gives no DNA. The sample totals more than 95,000 distinct CDR3 sequences. The receptor was isolated from a human donor with ulcerative colitis or Crohn's disease, or a healthy co-twin of an affected twin (not recorded which). Material for sequencing was blood. J is TRBJ2-5 and V is TRBV5-1. This CDR3 reads CASSFRNGETQYF. Using reference TRBV5-1 and TRBJ2-5 for the parts outside the CDR3, the full variable domain is KAGVTQTPRYLIKTRGQQVTLSCSPISGHRSVSWYQQTPGQGLQFLFEYFSETQRNKGNFPGRFSGRQFSNSRSEMNVSTLELGDSALYLCASSFRNGETQYFGPGTRLLVL.